Detailed here is one TCR beta chain. This sample is drawn from a study of blood T cell repertoires in COVID-19. Study information: COVID-19 samples collected from the United States, Italy and Spain covered acute and convalescent phases.

The repertoire was sequenced with immunoSEQ multiplex PCR; TCRdb's copy has only in-frame clones and lacks some. The sample yields fewer than 200,000 clones, approximately 85% seen once. The study recruited people aged about 18 to 89 years across about 25 US areas. Cohorts were determined from participant-reported clinical history. Germline values: CDR1 SGHDT, CDR2 YYEEEE. The CDR3 totals 11 residues. Deletions cut 4 bases from V and 14 bases from J, with 13 bases between. The sample consisted of PBMCs or T cells enriched from blood (not recorded which). The rearrangement uses TRBV5-6 and TRBJ2-1; D gene unclear. This receptor was identified in a woman between 18 and 29 years old who had recovered from COVID-19. DNA for the CDR3: TGTGCCAGCAGCAGACAAAACCGTGAGTTCTTC. It specifies CASSRQNREFF. Filled out from reference TRBV5-6 and TRBJ2-1, the complete variable domain reads DAGVTQSPTHLIKTRGQQVTLRCSPKSGHDTVSWYQQALGQGPQFIFQYYEEEERQRGNFPDRFSGHQFPNYSSELNVNALLLGDSALYLCASSRQNREFFGPGTRLTVL.